The clone carrying this TCR beta chain was picked up a small number of times. The data derive from a study of T cells in Graves' hyperthyroidism and ophthalmopathy. Researchers amplified the TCR beta CDR3 regions from RNA transcripts. When the TCR CDR3 underwent first-round RT-PCR, the HTBI primer set was used. TCRdb re-called the multiplex PCR reads through MiXCR, storing one row per CDR3 protein. The table includes approximately 600,000 distinct CDR3 sequences, about 15% detected once. CDR1 and CDR2 (germline): LGHNA, YSLEER. This CDR3 has 16 residues. V was pared by 0 bases and J by 3 bases, with 5 bases of the junction left unmatched. Orbital computed tomography and thyroid ultrasound, together with serum TRAb and thyroxine and clinical symptoms, were used for diagnoses. PBMCs were collected from a roughly 9.7 ml volume of fresh peripheral blood.

V gene TRBV4-3 combines with J gene TRBJ2-1, with TRBD2 identical over 7 bases. The TCR was taken from a woman aged 25 to 45 with Graves' hyperthyroidism that later progressed to Graves' ophthalmopathy. Sample: blood. The CDR3 reads CASSQDIASGYNEQFF. The CDR3 region has the DNA TGCGCCAGCAGCCAAGATATAGCTAGCGGCTACAATGAGCAGTTCTTC.